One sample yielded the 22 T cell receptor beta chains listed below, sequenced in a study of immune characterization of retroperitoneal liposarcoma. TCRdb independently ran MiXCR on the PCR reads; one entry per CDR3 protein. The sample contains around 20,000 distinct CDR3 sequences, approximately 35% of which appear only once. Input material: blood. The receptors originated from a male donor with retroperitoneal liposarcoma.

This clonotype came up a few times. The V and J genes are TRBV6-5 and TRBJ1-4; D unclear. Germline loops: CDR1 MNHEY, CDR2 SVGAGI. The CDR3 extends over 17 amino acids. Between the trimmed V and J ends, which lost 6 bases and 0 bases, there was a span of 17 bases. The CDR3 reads CASSLQYSGATNEKLFF. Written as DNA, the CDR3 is TGTGCCAGCAGCTTACAATACTCCGGGGCAACTAATGAAAAACTGTTTTTT.

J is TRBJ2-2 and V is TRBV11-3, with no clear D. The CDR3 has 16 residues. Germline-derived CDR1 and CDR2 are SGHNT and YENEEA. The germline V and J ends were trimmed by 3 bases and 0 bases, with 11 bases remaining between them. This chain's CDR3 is CASSFAFGANTGELFF. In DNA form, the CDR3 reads TGTGCCAGCAGCTTCGCCTTTGGGGCGAACACCGGGGAGCTGTTTTTT.

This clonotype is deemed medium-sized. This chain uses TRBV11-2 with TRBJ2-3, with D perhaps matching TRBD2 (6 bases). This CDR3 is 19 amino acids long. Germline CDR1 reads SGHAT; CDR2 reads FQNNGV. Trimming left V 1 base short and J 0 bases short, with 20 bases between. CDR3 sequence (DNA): TGTGCCAGCAGCTTAGTGCAAGGACTACGTTCTACTAGCACAGATACGCAGTATTTT. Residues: CASSLVQGLRSTSTDTQYF.

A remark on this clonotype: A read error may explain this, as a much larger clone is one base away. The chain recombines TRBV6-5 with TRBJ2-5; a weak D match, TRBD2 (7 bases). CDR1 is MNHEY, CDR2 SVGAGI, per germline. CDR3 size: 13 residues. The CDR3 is CASSPRGGETQLF. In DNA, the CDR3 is TGTGCCAGCAGCCCCCGAGGGGGGGAGACCCAGCTCTTC.

CDR3 in amino acids: CASPGPGGGYQQYF. CDR3 coding DNA: TGTGCCTCGCCCGGGCCCGGGGGCGGGTACCAGCAGTACTTC. The J gene is TRBJ2-4, the V gene TRBV6-1, with D perhaps given as TRBD1 or TRBD2 (6 bases each). Per germline, CDR1 MNHNS and CDR2 SASEGT. V was shortened by 11 bases and J by 13 bases, with 27 bases between the two germline ends. CDR3 length equals 14 residues.

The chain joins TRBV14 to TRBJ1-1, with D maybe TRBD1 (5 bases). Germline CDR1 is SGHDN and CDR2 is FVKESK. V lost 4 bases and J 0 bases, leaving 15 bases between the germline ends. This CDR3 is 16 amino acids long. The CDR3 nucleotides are TGTGCCAGCAGCCCACGGGGACTCTCCATGAACACTGAAGCTTTCTTT. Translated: CASSPRGLSMNTEAFF.

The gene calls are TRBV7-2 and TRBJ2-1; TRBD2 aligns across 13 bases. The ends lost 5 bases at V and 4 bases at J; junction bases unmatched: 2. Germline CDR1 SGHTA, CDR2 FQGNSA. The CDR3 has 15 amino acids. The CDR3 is CASSALAGGYNEQFF. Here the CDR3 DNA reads TGTGCCAGCAGCGCACTAGCGGGAGGGTACAATGAGCAGTTCTTC.

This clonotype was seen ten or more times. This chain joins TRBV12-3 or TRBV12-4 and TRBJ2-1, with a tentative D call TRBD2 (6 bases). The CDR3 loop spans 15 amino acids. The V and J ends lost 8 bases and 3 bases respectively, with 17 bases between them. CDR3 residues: CASRLLSGSYNEQFF. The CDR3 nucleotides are TGTGCCAGCCGCCTTTTGTCCGGGAGCTACAATGAGCAGTTCTTC.

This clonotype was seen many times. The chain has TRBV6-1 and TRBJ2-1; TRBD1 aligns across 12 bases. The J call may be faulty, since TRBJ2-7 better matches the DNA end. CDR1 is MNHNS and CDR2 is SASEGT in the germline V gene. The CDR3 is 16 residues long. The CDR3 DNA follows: TGTGCCAGCAGTGAAGACGCAGGGACAGGGGGCGACGAGCAGTACTTC. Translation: CASSEDAGTGGDEQYF.

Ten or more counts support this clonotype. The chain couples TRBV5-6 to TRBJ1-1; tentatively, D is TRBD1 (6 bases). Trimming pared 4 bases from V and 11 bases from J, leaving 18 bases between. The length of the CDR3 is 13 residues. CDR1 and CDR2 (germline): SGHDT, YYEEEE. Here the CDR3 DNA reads TGTGCCAGCAGCCCAATGGGGGGCCAGCTGGCTTTCTTT. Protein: CASSPMGGQLAFF. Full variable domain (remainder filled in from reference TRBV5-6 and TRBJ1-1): DAGVTQSPTHLIKTRGQQVTLRCSPKSGHDTVSWYQQALGQGPQFIFQYYEEEERQRGNFPDRFSGHQFPNYSSELNVNALLLGDSALYLCASSPMGGQLAFFGQGTRLTVV.

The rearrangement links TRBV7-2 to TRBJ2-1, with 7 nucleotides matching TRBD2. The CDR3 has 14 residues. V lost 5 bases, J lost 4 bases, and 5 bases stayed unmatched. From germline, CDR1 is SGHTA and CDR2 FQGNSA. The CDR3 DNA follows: TGTGCCAGCAGCCGCGGGGGTGCGTACAATGAGCAGTTCTTC. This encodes CASSRGGAYNEQFF.

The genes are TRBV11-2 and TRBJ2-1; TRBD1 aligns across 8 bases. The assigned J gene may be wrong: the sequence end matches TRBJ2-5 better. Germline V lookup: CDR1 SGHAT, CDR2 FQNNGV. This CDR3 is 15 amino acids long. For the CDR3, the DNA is TGTGCCAGCAGCTTAGACAGGGGGCGGCAAGAGACCCAGTACTTC. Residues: CASSLDRGRQETQYF.

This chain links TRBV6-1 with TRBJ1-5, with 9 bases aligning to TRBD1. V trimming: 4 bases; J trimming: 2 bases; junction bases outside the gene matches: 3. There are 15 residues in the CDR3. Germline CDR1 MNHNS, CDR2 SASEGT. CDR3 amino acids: CASSVTGGGNQPQHF. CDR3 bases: TGTGCCAGCAGTGTCACAGGGGGCGGCAATCAGCCCCAGCATTTT.

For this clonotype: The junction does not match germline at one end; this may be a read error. The CDR3 spells CASSIRSGTGVAWRGF. The CDR3 DNA is TGTGCCAGCAGCATCAGATCCGGGACAGGGGTGGCCTGGCGGGGCTTT. The gene calls are TRBV7-2 and TRBJ1-1, with TRBD1 identical over 10 bases. This CDR3 has 16 amino acids. Germline assignment: CDR1 SGHTA and CDR2 FQGNSA.

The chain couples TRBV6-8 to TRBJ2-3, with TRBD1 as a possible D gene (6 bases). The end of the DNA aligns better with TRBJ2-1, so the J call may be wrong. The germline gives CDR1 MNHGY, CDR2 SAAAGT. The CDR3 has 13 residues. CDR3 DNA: TGTGCCAGCAGTCCCCAGGGGTCCTACGAGCAGTTCTTC. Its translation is CASSPQGSYEQFF.

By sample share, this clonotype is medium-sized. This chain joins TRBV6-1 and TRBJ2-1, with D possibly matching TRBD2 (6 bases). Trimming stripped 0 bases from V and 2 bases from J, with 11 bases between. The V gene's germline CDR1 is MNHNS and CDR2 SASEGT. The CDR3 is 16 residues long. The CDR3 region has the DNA TGTGCCAGCAGTGAAGCGCGCGGGGACCCCTACAATGAGCAGTTCTTC. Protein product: CASSEARGDPYNEQFF.

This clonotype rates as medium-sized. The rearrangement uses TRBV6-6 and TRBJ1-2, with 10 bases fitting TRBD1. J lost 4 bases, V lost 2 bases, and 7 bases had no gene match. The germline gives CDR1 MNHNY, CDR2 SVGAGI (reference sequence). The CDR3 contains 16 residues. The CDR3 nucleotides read TGTGCCAGCAGTTACCAATCCGGGACAGGGGTCTATGGCTACACCTTC. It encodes CASSYQSGTGVYGYTF.

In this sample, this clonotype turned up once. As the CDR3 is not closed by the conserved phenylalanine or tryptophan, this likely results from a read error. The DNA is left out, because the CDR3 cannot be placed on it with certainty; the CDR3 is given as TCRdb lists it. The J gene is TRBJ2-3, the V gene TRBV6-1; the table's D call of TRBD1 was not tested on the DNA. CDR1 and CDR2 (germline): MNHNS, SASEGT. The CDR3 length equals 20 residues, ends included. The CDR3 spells CTHIAGGWEGRVPEESLHSH.

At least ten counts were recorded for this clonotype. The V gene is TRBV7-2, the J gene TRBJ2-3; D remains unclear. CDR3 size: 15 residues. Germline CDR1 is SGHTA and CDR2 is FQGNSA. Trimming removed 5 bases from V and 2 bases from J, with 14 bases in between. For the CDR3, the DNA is TGTGCCAGCAGCACCCCCCCGGGTCTCACAGATACGCAGTATTTT. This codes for CASSTPPGLTDTQYF.

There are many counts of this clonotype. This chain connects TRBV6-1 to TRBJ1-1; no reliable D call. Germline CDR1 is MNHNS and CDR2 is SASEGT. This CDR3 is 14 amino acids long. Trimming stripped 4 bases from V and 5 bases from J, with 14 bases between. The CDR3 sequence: CASSGVGVRTEAFF. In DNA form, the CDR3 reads TGTGCCAGCAGTGGAGTCGGGGTGCGTACTGAAGCTTTCTTT.

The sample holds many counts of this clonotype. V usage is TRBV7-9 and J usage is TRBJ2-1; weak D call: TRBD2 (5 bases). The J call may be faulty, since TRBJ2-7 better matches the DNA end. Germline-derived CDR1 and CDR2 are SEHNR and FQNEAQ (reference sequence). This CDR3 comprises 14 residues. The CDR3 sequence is CASSLEVRGYEQYF. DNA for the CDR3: TGTGCCAGCAGCTTAGAGGTACGGGGATACGAGCAGTACTTC.

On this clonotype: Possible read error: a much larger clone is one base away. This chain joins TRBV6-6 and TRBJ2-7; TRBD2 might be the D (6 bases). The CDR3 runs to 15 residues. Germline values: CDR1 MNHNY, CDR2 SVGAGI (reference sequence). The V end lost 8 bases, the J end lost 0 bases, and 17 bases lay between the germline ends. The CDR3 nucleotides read TGTGCCAGCCCCCCCACTAGCCGGAGCTCCTACGAGCAGTACTTC. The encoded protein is CASPPTSRSSYEQYF.